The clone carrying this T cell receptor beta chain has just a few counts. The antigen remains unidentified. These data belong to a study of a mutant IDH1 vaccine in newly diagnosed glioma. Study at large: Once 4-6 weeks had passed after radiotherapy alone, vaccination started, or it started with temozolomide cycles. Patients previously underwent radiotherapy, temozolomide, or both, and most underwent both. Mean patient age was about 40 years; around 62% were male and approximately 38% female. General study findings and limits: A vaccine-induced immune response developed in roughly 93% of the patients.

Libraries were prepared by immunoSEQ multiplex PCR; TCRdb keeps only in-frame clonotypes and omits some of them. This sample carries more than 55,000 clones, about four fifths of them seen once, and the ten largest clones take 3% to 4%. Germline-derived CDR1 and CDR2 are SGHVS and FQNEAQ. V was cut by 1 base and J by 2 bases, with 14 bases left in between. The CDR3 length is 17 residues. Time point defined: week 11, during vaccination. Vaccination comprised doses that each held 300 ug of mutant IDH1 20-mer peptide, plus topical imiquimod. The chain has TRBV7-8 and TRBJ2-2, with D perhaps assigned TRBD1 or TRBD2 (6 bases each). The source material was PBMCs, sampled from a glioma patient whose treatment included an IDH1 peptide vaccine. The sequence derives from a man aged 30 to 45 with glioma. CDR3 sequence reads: CASSLVFRGPNTGELFF. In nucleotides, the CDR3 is TGTGCCAGCAGCTTAGTTTTCCGGGGGCCTAACACCGGGGAGCTGTTTTTT.